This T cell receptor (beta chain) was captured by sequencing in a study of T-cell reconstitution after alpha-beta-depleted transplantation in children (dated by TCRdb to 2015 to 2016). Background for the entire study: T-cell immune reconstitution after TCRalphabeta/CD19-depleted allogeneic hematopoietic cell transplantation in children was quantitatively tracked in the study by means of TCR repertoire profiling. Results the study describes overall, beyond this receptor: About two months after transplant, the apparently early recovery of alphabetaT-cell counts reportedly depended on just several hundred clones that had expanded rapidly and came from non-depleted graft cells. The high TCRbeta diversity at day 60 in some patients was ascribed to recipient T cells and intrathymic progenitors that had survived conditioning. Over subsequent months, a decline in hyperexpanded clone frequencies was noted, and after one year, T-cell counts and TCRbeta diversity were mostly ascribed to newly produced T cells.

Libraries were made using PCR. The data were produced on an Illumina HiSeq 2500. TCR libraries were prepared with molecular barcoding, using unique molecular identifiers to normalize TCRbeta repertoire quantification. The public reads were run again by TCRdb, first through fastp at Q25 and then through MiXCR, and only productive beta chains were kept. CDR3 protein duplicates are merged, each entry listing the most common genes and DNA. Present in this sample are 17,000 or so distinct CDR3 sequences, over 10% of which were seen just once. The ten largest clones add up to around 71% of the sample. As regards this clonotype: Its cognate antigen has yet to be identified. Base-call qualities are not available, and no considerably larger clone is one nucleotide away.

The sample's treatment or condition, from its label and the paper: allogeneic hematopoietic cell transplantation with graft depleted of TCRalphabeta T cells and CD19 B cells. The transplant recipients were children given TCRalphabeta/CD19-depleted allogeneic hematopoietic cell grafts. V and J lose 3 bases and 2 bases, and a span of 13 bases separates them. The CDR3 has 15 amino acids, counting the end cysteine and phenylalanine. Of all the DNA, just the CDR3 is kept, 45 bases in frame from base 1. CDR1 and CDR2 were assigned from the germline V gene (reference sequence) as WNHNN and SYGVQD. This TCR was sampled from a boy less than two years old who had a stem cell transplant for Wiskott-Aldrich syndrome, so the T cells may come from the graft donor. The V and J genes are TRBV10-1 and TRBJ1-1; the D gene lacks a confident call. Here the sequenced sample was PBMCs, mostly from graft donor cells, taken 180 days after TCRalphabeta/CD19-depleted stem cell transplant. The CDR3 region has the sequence CASSDGRSLNTEAFF. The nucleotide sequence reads TGCGCCAGCAGTGACGGCAGGTCCTTAAACACTGAAGCTTTCTTT.